These T cell receptor beta chains were read from a single sample in a study of T cell responses to AZD1222 COVID-19 vaccine. Clones were read by immunoSEQ multiplex PCR, and TCRdb kept only the in-frame ones, dropping some. The data hold around 200,000 clones, with around 90% observed a single time. The source material was peripheral blood, sampled on day 0 of AZD1222 vaccination. These receptors were collected from an adult in good health. Both conserved end residues are part of each CDR3.

V gene	J gene	CDR3 protein
TRBV7-3	TRBJ2-5	CASSKSPGSSETQYF
TRBV27	TRBJ2-7	CASRNLSYEQYF
TRBV5-5	TRBJ1-1	CASSPISGGRNTEAFF
TRBV18	TRBJ1-4	CASSRNRSTTNEKLFF
TRBV9	TRBJ2-1	CASSSHGLGDNEQFF
TRBV7-9	TRBJ2-3	CASSSASTDTQYF
TRBV9	TRBJ1-5	CASSVAAGLNQPQHF
TRBV9	TRBJ2-7	CASTPTGESYEQYF
TRBV28	TRBJ2-7	CASSLFVGTGGHEQYF
TRBV11-2	TRBJ1-3	CASSSWDLPNSGNTIYF
TRBV2	TRBJ2-1	CASRPPAEVRNNEQFF
TRBV30	TRBJ1-3	CAWRTGGVGNTIYF
TRBV27	TRBJ1-1	CASSLSFDFEAFF
TRBV4-1	TRBJ2-7	CASSRDISYEQYF
TRBV6-1	TRBJ1-4	CASRLQGGVEKLFF
TRBV2	TRBJ2-3	CASTGQAGSTDTQYF
TRBV10-3	TRBJ1-4	CAISAASGTHEKLFF
TRBV19	TRBJ1-5	CASSIGQYSNQPQHF
TRBV23-1	TRBJ1-4	CASKWGGTNEKLFF
TRBV7-6	TRBJ2-2	CASSPQGGIVSTGELFF
TRBV10-1	TRBJ1-3	CASSLTGNSGNTIYF
TRBV6-5	TRBJ2-3	CASVKGRERDTQYF
TRBV28	TRBJ1-3	CASSLGGQGNTIYF
TRBV10-2	TRBJ1-1	CASSEWAMNTEAFF
TRBV19	TRBJ2-1	CASSNRGLAGANEQFF
TRBV5-1	TRBJ1-2	CASSFITGGANYGYTF
TRBV27	TRBJ2-2	CASSLPGGELFF
TRBV10-2	TRBJ2-1	CASSESWGGRYEQFF
TRBV3-1/TRBV3-2	TRBJ1-1	CASSQRTAGAFF
TRBV5-1	TRBJ1-6	CASSLGRRAENSPLHF
TRBV30	TRBJ2-7	CAWSVVGGQYF
TRBV4-1	TRBJ1-6	CASNQDRGGISTYNSPLHF
TRBV29-1	TRBJ2-2	CSVEVGSSVGGELFF
TRBV15	TRBJ2-3	CATSNSARADTQYF
TRBV6-2/TRBV6-3	TRBJ2-5	CASSYLSGPQETQYF
TRBV30	TRBJ2-4	CAWNPGAGNIQYF
TRBV28	TRBJ2-3	CASTRLTGGADTQYF
TRBV12-3/TRBV12-4	TRBJ1-3	CASRVSGNTIYF
TRBV7-9	TRBJ2-5	CASSLAHSVRVCKETQYF
TRBV6-4	TRBJ2-1	CASSDGAEQFF
TRBV5-1	TRBJ2-2	CASSSGLAANTGELFF
TRBV3-1/TRBV3-2	TRBJ1-5	CASSPTRGSRPQHF
TRBV2	TRBJ2-3	CASSWGPVSSTDTQYF
TRBV5-1	TRBJ2-5	CASSRTGTGSQETQYF
TRBV11-1	TRBJ1-6	CASSLRKFSYNSPLHF